This passage covers 32 T cell receptor beta chains from one sample sequenced in a study of OX40 agonist ivuxolimab in advanced cancers. Clones were read by immunoSEQ multiplex PCR, and TCRdb kept only the in-frame ones, dropping some. The data show around 80,000 clones, about 86% seen once. The material sequenced was CD4+ or CD8+ T cells sorted from blood, taken in a trial of the OX40 agonist ivuxolimab. These receptors were taken from an adult with an advanced solid tumor such as melanoma, head and neck, liver or kidney cancer.

The chain carries TRBV2 and TRBJ2-3; TRBD2 is a possible D gene (6 bases). In germline, CDR1 is SNHLY, CDR2 FYNNEI. The CDR3 has 15 amino acids. V was pared by 6 bases and J by 0 bases, with 13 bases between. CDR3 DNA: TGTGCCAGCAGGGAGGGCTTCACAAGCACAGATACGCAGTATTTT. The encoded protein is CASREGFTSTDTQYF.

The CDR3 loop reads CASTRSSYNEQFF. CDR3 in DNA: TGTGCCAGCACACGGAGCTCCTACAATGAGCAGTTCTTC. This rearrangement joins TRBV27 to TRBJ2-1; D unresolved. Per the germline V gene, CDR1 is MNHEY and CDR2 is SMNVEV (reference sequence). V was pared by 7 bases and J by 0 bases, with 7 bases between. CDR3 size: 13 residues.

This clone was recorded once. The CDR3 nucleotides are TGTGCCAGCAGCCCGCGACTAGCGAACACCGGGGAGCTGTTTTTT. Translating gives CASSPRLANTGELFF. V usage is TRBV11-3 and J usage is TRBJ2-2; weak D call: TRBD2 (6 bases). Between the trimmed V and J ends, which lost 5 bases and 0 bases, there was a span of 10 bases. CDR1 is SGHNT and CDR2 is YENEEA in the germline V gene. The CDR3 is 15 residues long.

CDR3 coding DNA: TGTGCCAGTAGTATTCGGGGCGGGAGGGACGAGCAGTACTTC. Amino acids: CASSIRGGRDEQYF. This chain joins TRBV19 and TRBJ2-7; 9 bases line up with TRBD2. CDR3 length: 14 residues. Trimming cost V 3 bases and J 5 bases; bases outside gene matches: 5. In germline, CDR1 is LNHDA, CDR2 SQIVND (reference sequence).

V gene TRBV6-1 combines with J gene TRBJ2-5, with D perhaps TRBD1 (5 bases). Germline CDR1 and CDR2: MNHNS and SASEGT. Trimming shortened V by 7 bases and J by 4 bases, and 16 bases separated the two germline ends. The CDR3 is 14 residues long. The chain's CDR3 is CASTERGRGETQYF. The CDR3 DNA is TGTGCCAGCACCGAAAGGGGTAGGGGAGAGACCCAGTACTTC.

This chain links TRBV5-4 with TRBJ2-5; maybe TRBD2 (6 bases). The J call could be wrong; TRBJ2-7 is a better fit for the DNA end. This CDR3 is built from 15 residues. The germline V gene has CDR1 SGHNT and CDR2 YYREEE (reference sequence). CDR3 sequence (DNA): TGTGCCAGCAGCCCTGCAGCGGGTTACTCCTACGAGCAGTACTTC. Protein: CASSPAAGYSYEQYF.

The J gene is TRBJ1-5, the V gene TRBV7-3, with 7 bases identical to TRBD1. Germline CDR1 and CDR2: SGHTA and FQGTGA. This CDR3 is built from 14 residues. V shed 2 bases, J shed 4 bases, and the junction held 2 bases outside the gene matches. CDR3 nucleotides: TGTGCCAGCAGCTTAGCGGGACAGAATCAGCCCCAGCATTTT. This codes for CASSLAGQNQPQHF.

V is TRBV6-4 and J is TRBJ1-1; D is uncertain. Germline V lookup: CDR1 MRHNA, CDR2 SNTAGT. There are 13 residues in the CDR3. V shed 4 bases and J shed 0 bases, with 6 bases lying between them. The CDR3 loop reads CASSAKVNTEAFF. The CDR3 DNA sequence: TGTGCCAGCAGTGCTAAGGTGAACACTGAAGCTTTCTTT.

This chain joins TRBV28 and TRBJ2-3; D unclear. V lost 2 bases and J lost 7, with 10 bases in between. There are 13 residues in the CDR3. The germline V gene encodes CDR1 MDHEN and CDR2 SYDVKM. CDR3 nucleotide sequence: TGTGCCAGCAGTTTAGGTCCTGTAAATACGCAGTATTTT. This translates into CASSLGPVNTQYF.

This rearrangement joins TRBV6-5 to TRBJ2-5, with a possible D match to TRBD1 (6 bases). The germline V gene encodes CDR1 MNHEY and CDR2 SVGAGI. Trimming pared 6 bases from V and 0 bases from J, leaving 11 bases between. This CDR3 has 14 amino acids. The CDR3 bases are TGTGCCAGCAGCTGGGACACCTACCAAGAGACCCAGTACTTC. Its translation is CASSWDTYQETQYF.

This rearrangement joins TRBV5-1 to TRBJ2-2; 8 bases map to TRBD1. The CDR3 sequence is 17 residues long. Germline V gene sequence: CDR1 SGHRS, CDR2 YFSETQ. V lost 2 bases, J lost 2 bases, and 8 bases stayed unmatched. The DNA of the CDR3 is TGCGCCAGCAGCTTTTCCGGACAGGGCCCCAACACCGGGGAGCTGTTTTTT. Amino acids: CASSFSGQGPNTGELFF.

This chain uses TRBV29-1 with TRBJ1-2; D remains unclear. In germline, CDR1 is SQVTM, CDR2 ANQGSEA. CDR3 size: 9 residues. With 6 bases removed from V and 8 bases from J, the gap between germline ends came to 7 bases. DNA of the CDR3: TGCAGCGTCAGAGAGGGCTACACCTTC. It encodes CSVREGYTF.

The V and J genes are TRBV5-1 and TRBJ2-2; D uncertain. Germline lookup yields CDR1 SGHRS and CDR2 YFSETQ. The CDR3 consists of 15 residues. V dropped 2 bases and J dropped 0 bases, with 8 bases sitting between them. The CDR3 region is CASSLQSSNTGELFF. Written as DNA, the CDR3 is TGCGCCAGCAGCTTACAATCCTCGAACACCGGGGAGCTGTTTTTT.

The chain couples TRBV2 to TRBJ2-5; no reliable D call. CDR1 is SNHLY, CDR2 FYNNEI, per germline. Deletions cut 4 bases from V and 3 bases from J, with 12 bases between. The CDR3 runs to 14 residues. CDR3 in DNA: TGTGCCAGCAGTGGTCAAGGGATTGAAGAGACCCAGTACTTC. It specifies CASSGQGIEETQYF.

The rearrangement links TRBV18 to TRBJ2-5; D not certain. Trimming pared 2 bases from V and 2 bases from J, leaving 12 bases between. Germline lookup yields CDR1 KGHSH and CDR2 LQKENI. This CDR3 is 15 amino acids long. CDR3 amino acids: CASSPVTGSQETQYF. The CDR3 bases are TGTGCCAGCTCACCAGTGACGGGTAGTCAAGAGACCCAGTACTTC.

This clone has a single count. The CDR3 coding sequence is TGTGCCAGCACCCACGACAAAAACTATGGCTACACCTTC. Protein: CASTHDKNYGYTF. The chain couples TRBV28 to TRBJ1-2; no clear D gene. Germline V CDR1 and CDR2: MDHEN, SYDVKM. The CDR3 contains 13 residues. The V and J ends lost 7 bases and 2 bases respectively, with 11 bases between them.

This clone turned up a few times. The chain combines TRBV7-9 with TRBJ1-2; perhaps TRBD1 as D (5 bases). Trimming took 2 bases from V and 3 from J, leaving 13 bases between them. The CDR3 sequence is 15 residues long. Germline assignment: CDR1 SEHNR and CDR2 FQNEAQ (reference sequence). CDR3 DNA: TGTGCCAGCAGCTTACTGGGGCGGGATGACTATGGCTACACCTTC. Amino acids: CASSLLGRDDYGYTF.

The chain carries TRBV6-1 and TRBJ2-7; 13 nucleotides line up with TRBD2. V lost 7 bases to trimming and J lost 3 bases; unmatched junction nucleotides: 3. The germline gives CDR1 MNHNS, CDR2 SASEGT. CDR3 length: 14 amino acids. In nucleotides, the CDR3 is TGTGCCAGCATTTGGACTAGCGGGAGCTACGAGCAGTACTTC. Residues: CASIWTSGSYEQYF.

The chain has TRBV7-2 and TRBJ1-6, with a tentative D call TRBD1 (6 bases). CDR1 and CDR2 (germline): SGHTA, FQGNSA. This CDR3 has 15 amino acids. With 3 bases removed from V and 7 bases from J, the gap between germline ends came to 13 bases. Here the CDR3 DNA reads TGTGCCAGCAGCTTGTACAGGGCTGGGAATTCACCCCTCCACTTT. Protein sequence: CASSLYRAGNSPLHF. The complete variable domain, with remaining parts taken from reference TRBV7-2 and TRBJ1-6, reads GAGVSQSPSNKVTEKGKDVELRCDPISGHTALYWYRQSLGQGLEFLIYFQGNSAPDKSGLPSDRFSAERTGGSVSTLTIQRTQQEDSAVYLCASSLYRAGNSPLHFGNGTRLTVT.

The J gene is TRBJ2-5, the V gene TRBV6-1; TRBD1 is a possible D gene (6 bases). V was clipped by 7 bases and J by 5 bases, with 17 bases between them. This CDR3 has 14 residues. Germline V gene sequence: CDR1 MNHNS, CDR2 SASEGT. The CDR3 region is CASTIRSGAETQYF. The CDR3 coding sequence is TGTGCCAGCACCATCAGGTCAGGGGCGGAGACCCAGTACTTC.

This chain joins TRBV2 and TRBJ2-1, with TRBD2 identical over 8 bases. The CDR3 covers 15 residues. Germline CDR1 reads SNHLY; CDR2 reads FYNNEI. With 6 bases clipped from V and 0 bases from J, the junction kept 4 bases outside the gene matches. The DNA for the CDR3 is TGTGCCAGCAGAATGGCGGGAGGCTCCTACAATGAGCAGTTCTTC. This codes for CASRMAGGSYNEQFF. Full variable domain (remainder filled in from reference TRBV2 and TRBJ2-1): EPEVTQTPSHQVTQMGQEVILRCVPISNHLYFYWYRQILGQKVEFLVSFYNNEISEKSEIFDDQFSVERPDGSNFTLKIRSTKLEDSAMYFCASRMAGGSYNEQFFGPGTRLTVL.

The chain employs TRBV14 and TRBJ2-6; no reliable D call. CDR1 is SGHDN, CDR2 FVKESK, per germline. This CDR3 contains 16 residues. Trimming pared 6 bases from V and 2 bases from J, leaving 14 bases between. The CDR3 DNA reads TGTGCCAGCAGACCGTTGAGCGAAACTGGGGCCAACGTCCTGACTTTC. It is translated as CASRPLSETGANVLTF.

This chain joins TRBV28 and TRBJ2-2; the match to TRBD2 covers 10 bases. CDR1 is MDHEN, CDR2 SYDVKM, per germline. After removal of 6 bases from V and 4 bases from J, the junction contained 8 bases not matched to a gene. The CDR3 contains 16 residues. The CDR3 DNA is TGTGCCAGCAGATCTCATTCTAGCGGGAGCACCGGGGAGCTGTTTTTT. Protein: CASRSHSSGSTGELFF.

The rearrangement uses TRBV7-8 and TRBJ2-7; D is ambiguous. Germline V lookup: CDR1 SGHVS, CDR2 FQNEAQ. V lost 6 bases and J 1 base, leaving 7 bases between the germline ends. The CDR3 runs 12 residues. CDR3 amino acids: CASSFESYEQYF. In nucleotides, the CDR3 is TGTGCCAGCAGTTTCGAATCCTACGAGCAGTACTTC.

This sequence joins TRBV25-1 and TRBJ1-5; D unclear. The V gene's germline CDR1 is MGHDK and CDR2 SYGVNS. Trimming shortened V by 2 bases and J by 2 bases, and 13 bases separated the two germline ends. CDR3 length: 16 amino acids. CDR3 amino acids: CASSEDRFTGNQPQHF. The CDR3 DNA reads TGTGCCAGCAGTGAAGATCGATTTACAGGCAATCAGCCCCAGCATTTT.

The V call is TRBV30, the J call TRBJ1-3, with a weak D call TRBD1 (6 bases). Deletions cut 2 bases from V and 2 bases from J, with 13 bases between. From germline, CDR1 is GTSNPN and CDR2 SVGIG (reference sequence). This CDR3 has 15 residues. CDR3 loop: CAWSWGGATGNTIYF. CDR3 DNA sequence: TGTGCCTGGAGTTGGGGGGGCGCGACTGGAAACACCATATATTTT.

This clone has only one observation. This chain connects TRBV27 to TRBJ1-2, with D possibly being TRBD1 (6 bases). Trimming shortened V by 7 bases and J by 2 bases, and 17 bases separated the two germline ends. Germline loops: CDR1 MNHEY, CDR2 SMNVEV (reference sequence). The CDR3 length is 15 residues. This CDR3 reads CASKLMSQGNYGYTF. As DNA, the CDR3 is TGTGCCAGCAAGCTTATGTCCCAGGGGAACTATGGCTACACCTTC.

The chain has TRBV14 and TRBJ2-7; 10 nucleotides agree with TRBD2. CDR1 is SGHDN and CDR2 is FVKESK in the germline V gene. The length of the CDR3 is 15 residues. The junction had 5 bases not matched to a gene; V was cut back by 4 bases and J by 2 bases. The CDR3 sequence is CASSPRAGGTYEQYF. The CDR3 DNA reads as TGTGCCAGCAGCCCCCGAGCGGGAGGGACCTACGAGCAGTACTTC.

The chain is built from TRBV6-5 and TRBJ2-7; D might be TRBD2 (5 bases). V was cut by 6 bases and J by 5 bases, with 14 bases left in between. CDR1 is MNHEY, CDR2 SVGAGI, per germline. This CDR3 contains 13 residues. The CDR3 coding sequence is TGTGCCAGCAGAAGCGGCCCGGGTGACGAGCAGTACTTC. This codes for CASRSGPGDEQYF.

This chain connects TRBV29-1 to TRBJ2-5, with a possible D match to TRBD1 (5 bases). The CDR3 totals 12 residues. Germline lookup yields CDR1 SQVTM and CDR2 ANQGSEA. V was trimmed by 6 bases and J by 4 bases, leaving 12 bases between them. The CDR3 DNA sequence: TGCAGCGTCGACAGTCTGGGAGAGACCCAGTACTTC. Translated: CSVDSLGETQYF.

The chain carries TRBV18 and TRBJ2-7; TRBD1 might be the D (5 bases). The V end lost 6 bases, the J end lost 4 bases, and 10 bases lay between the germline ends. CDR1 KGHSH and CDR2 LQKENI come from the germline V gene. The CDR3 totals 12 residues. CDR3 loop: CASSPGLYEQYF. In nucleotides, the CDR3 is TGTGCCAGCTCGCCAGGGTTATACGAGCAGTACTTC.

The chain carries TRBV6-4 and TRBJ2-7, with 9 nucleotides matching TRBD2. Trimming cost V 3 bases and J 3 bases; bases outside gene matches: 6. Germline V CDR1 and CDR2: MRHNA, SNTAGT. CDR3 length equals 15 residues. The DNA for the CDR3 is TGTGCCAGCAGTGAGCGGGAGGGGGACCACTACGAGCAGTACTTC. As protein: CASSEREGDHYEQYF.